One sample yielded the 20 T cell receptor beta chains listed below, sequenced in a study of CD8 T cells in Susac syndrome. cDNA came from about 0.51 to 1 ug RNA primed by random hexamers. TCRdb reanalysed the immunoSEQ multiplex PCR reads using MiXCR and keeps one entry per CDR3 protein. The data contain over 70,000 distinct CDR3 sequences, approximately 96% of them singletons. The sample consisted of CD8+ T cells from PBMCs. These receptors were taken from a human donor with Susac syndrome.

This chain joins TRBV29-1 and TRBJ1-2; 9 positions agree with TRBD1. The germline V gene encodes CDR1 SQVTM and CDR2 ANQGSEA. Trimming removed 5 bases from V and 4 bases from J; junction bases left unmatched: 5. This CDR3 comprises 13 residues. DNA for the CDR3: TGCAGCGTTACAGGGGGCATGACCTATGGCTACACCTTC. Encoded protein: CSVTGGMTYGYTF.

This chain links TRBV7-9 with TRBJ1-1, with 11 bases that match TRBD1. Per germline, CDR1 SEHNR and CDR2 FQNEAQ (reference sequence). V dropped 1 base and J dropped 4; count of bases not matched to a gene: 2. The CDR3 covers 15 residues. This chain's CDR3 is CASSLEGTGGTEAFF. The CDR3 nucleotides read TGTGCCAGCAGCTTAGAAGGGACAGGGGGCACTGAAGCTTTCTTT.

This sequence joins TRBV21-1 and TRBJ1-5; TRBD1, the table's D call, was not compared with the DNA. TRBV21-1 is a pseudogene. The CDR3 sequence is 17 residues long. The CDR3 region has the DNA TGTGCCAGCAGCAAGGGACCGAAGGCGACGACGGCTCAGCCCCAGCATTTT. Translation: CASSKGPKATTAQPQHF.

The rearrangement joins TRBV7-2 to TRBJ2-3; TRBD2 might be the D (6 bases). The CDR3 sequence is 17 residues long. Trimming cost V 0 bases and J 3 bases, with 16 bases left between them. Germline V gene data show CDR1 as SGHTA and CDR2 as FQGNSA. CDR3 bases: TGTGCCAGCAGCTTAGCGGAGGGGCTGGGGTTGACAGATACGCAGTATTTT. Its translation: CASSLAEGLGLTDTQYF.

This clonotype has a single count. V is TRBV11-3 and J is TRBJ2-3, with 7 bases aligning to TRBD1. V shed 5 bases, J shed 2 bases, and the junction held 7 bases outside the gene matches. Germline CDR1 SGHNT, CDR2 YENEEA. The CDR3 is 15 amino acids. This CDR3 is CASSTRTGDTDTQYF. The CDR3 DNA follows: TGTGCCAGCAGCACACGGACAGGAGACACAGATACGCAGTATTTT.

The CDR3 bases are TGTGCCAGCAGCTTGGGCAAGAACACCGGGGAGCTGTTTTTT. Translation: CASSLGKNTGELFF. The chain links TRBV5-4 to TRBJ2-2; D is unresolved. The germline V and J ends were trimmed by 0 bases and 1 base, with 4 bases remaining between them. Looked up from germline, CDR1 is SGHNT and CDR2 is YYREEE (reference sequence). This CDR3 region has 14 residues. Combining the CDR3 with reference TRBV5-4 and TRBJ2-2 gives the whole variable domain ETGVTQSPTHLIKTRGQQVTLRCSSQSGHNTVSWYQQALGQGPQFIFQYYREEENGRGNFPPRFSGLQFPNYSSELNVNALELDDSALYLCASSLGKNTGELFFGEGSRLTVL.

This clonotype was counted a single time. The rearrangement links TRBV30 to TRBJ2-3; D might be TRBD1 (5 bases). The germline gives CDR1 GTSNPN, CDR2 SVGIG (reference sequence). The CDR3 is 15 residues long. Trimming cost V 3 bases and J 4 bases, with 17 bases left between them. The CDR3 DNA reads as TGTGCCTGGAGCAAGGGGTGGGCTTCAGCAGATACGCAGTATTTT. Translating it yields CAWSKGWASADTQYF. Full variable domain (missing parts from reference TRBV30 and TRBJ2-3): SQTIHQWPATLVQPVGSPLSLECTVEGTSNPNLYWYRQAAGRGLQLLFYSVGIGQISSEVPQNLSASRPQDRQFILSSKKLLLSDSGFYLCAWSKGWASADTQYFGPGTRLTVL.

V usage is TRBV6-2 or TRBV6-3 and J usage is TRBJ1-2; a possible D gene is TRBD1 (5 bases). This CDR3 comprises 14 residues. V was trimmed by 0 bases and J by 8 bases, leaving 13 bases between them. Germline V gene lookup returns CDR1 MNHEY and CDR2 SVGEGT. The DNA for the CDR3 is TGTGCCAGCAGTTACTCGAGCGGGGGAGGAGGCTACACCTTC. Amino acid sequence: CASSYSSGGGGYTF.

This clonotype showed up just once. The chain links TRBV20-1 to TRBJ2-7; D is perhaps TRBD1 or TRBD2 (5 bases each). Germline lookup yields CDR1 DFQATT and CDR2 SNEGSKA (reference sequence). CDR3 size: 13 residues. The V gene lost 6 bases and the J gene lost 0 bases, with 12 bases spanning the gap. The CDR3 loop reads CSALGPSSYEQYF. Here the CDR3 DNA reads TGCAGTGCCCTGGGACCAAGCTCCTACGAGCAGTACTTC.

The genes are TRBV5-1 and TRBJ1-6; 11 bases map to TRBD1. In germline, CDR1 is SGHRS, CDR2 YFSETQ. J gave up 5 bases and V 4 bases, and 8 bases lay outside the gene matches. The CDR3 sequence is 17 residues long. The chain's CDR3 is CASSAGTGGSHNSPLHF. The CDR3 nucleotides are TGCGCCAGCAGCGCCGGGACAGGGGGTTCACATAATTCACCCCTCCACTTT.

The chain uses TRBV30 and TRBJ1-5, with a tentative D call TRBD1 (5 bases). Germline V gene lookup returns CDR1 GTSNPN and CDR2 SVGIG (reference sequence). CDR3 size: 15 residues. The V end lost 2 bases, the J end lost 1 base, and 12 bases lay between the germline ends. CDR3 coding DNA: TGTGCCTGGAGTAAGGGACCAGCCAGCAATCAGCCCCAGCATTTT. It translates to CAWSKGPASNQPQHF.

The chain carries TRBV11-2 and TRBJ1-6; 9 positions match TRBD1. From germline, CDR1 is SGHAT and CDR2 FQNNGV. Losses at the gene ends were 8 bases for V and 7 bases for J; bases not matched to a gene: 6. CDR3 length equals 14 residues. CDR3 in amino acids: CASGTGFGNSPLHF. Written as DNA, the CDR3 is TGTGCCAGCGGGACAGGGTTCGGGAATTCACCCCTCCACTTT.

The J gene is TRBJ2-4, the V gene TRBV20-1; tentatively, D is TRBD1 (6 bases). The CDR3 runs to 16 residues. V was clipped by 7 bases and J by 0 bases, with 19 bases between them. Germline CDR1 DFQATT, CDR2 SNEGSKA (reference sequence). This CDR3 is CSGNQGLGLAKNIQYF. The CDR3 DNA sequence: TGCAGTGGAAACCAGGGGCTAGGGCTAGCCAAAAACATTCAGTACTTC.

The chain employs TRBV20-1 and TRBJ1-4; a possible D gene is TRBD1 (5 bases). Per the germline V gene, CDR1 is DFQATT and CDR2 is SNEGSKA (reference sequence). The V and J ends lost 7 bases and 9 bases respectively, with 18 bases between them. This CDR3 region has 13 residues. CDR3 region: CSVHGADSKKLFF. The CDR3 DNA follows: TGCAGTGTTCATGGGGCTGACTCGAAAAAACTGTTTTTT.

V is TRBV5-1 and J is TRBJ1-4, with D hard to call. V lost 5 bases and J 8 bases, leaving 13 bases between the germline ends. Germline values: CDR1 SGHRS, CDR2 YFSETQ. The CDR3 is 13 amino acids. The CDR3 loop is CASRLQPGEKLFF. DNA for the CDR3: TGCGCCAGCAGGTTACAGCCTGGGGAAAAACTGTTTTTT.

The chain uses TRBV4-3 and TRBJ2-1, with D unresolved. Per germline, CDR1 LGHNA and CDR2 YSLEER. V lost 0 bases, J lost 8 bases, and 17 bases lay in between. This CDR3 comprises 16 residues. The CDR3 protein is CASSQESGIDGDEQFF. The CDR3 nucleotides are TGCGCCAGCAGCCAAGAGTCTGGGATAGATGGGGATGAGCAGTTCTTC.

V gene TRBV4-2 combines with J gene TRBJ2-6; TRBD1 matches 7 bases. Unmatched junction bases numbered 0, after V lost 1 base and J lost 3 bases. The germline CDR1 and CDR2 sequences are LGHNA and YNFKEQ. CDR3 length equals 15 residues. CDR3 sequence: CASSQGTGGANVLTF. The CDR3 coding sequence is TGTGCCAGCAGCCAAGGGACAGGTGGGGCCAACGTCCTGACTTTC.

V gene TRBV7-2 combines with J gene TRBJ1-6; a possible D gene is TRBD1 (5 bases). CDR3 size: 15 residues. Germline CDR1 and CDR2: SGHTA and FQGNSA. The V gene lost 0 bases and the J gene lost 5 bases, with 8 bases spanning the gap. The chain's CDR3 is CASSLAGPNNSPLHF. As DNA, the CDR3 is TGTGCCAGCAGCTTAGCGGGACCGAATAATTCACCCCTCCACTTT.

This chain joins TRBV28 and TRBJ1-2; weak D call: TRBD1 (5 bases). This CDR3 contains 16 residues. The germline V and J ends were trimmed by 6 bases and 2 bases, with 19 bases remaining between them. The V gene's germline CDR1 is MDHEN and CDR2 SYDVKM. CDR3 amino acids: CASRGPDSRVNYGYTF. In DNA form, the CDR3 reads TGTGCCAGCAGGGGACCCGACAGCCGGGTAAACTATGGCTACACCTTC.

This clonotype was seen a single time. The chain recombines TRBV6-1 with TRBJ2-5; possibly TRBD1 for D (5 bases). Germline values: CDR1 MNHNS, CDR2 SASEGT. Between the trimmed V and J ends, which lost 3 bases and 7 bases, there was a span of 12 bases. The CDR3 consists of 13 residues. CDR3 nucleotide sequence: TGTGCCAGCAGTGACGACAGCCGCCGGACCCAGTACTTC. Protein product: CASSDDSRRTQYF.